This TCR beta chain stems from a study of yellow fever vaccine responses in identical twins. TCRdb reprocessed the RT-PCR reads via MiXCR and lists one record per CDR3 protein. The sample has over 15,000 distinct CDR3 sequences, around 70% seen once. The CDR3 loop spans 14 amino acids. The V gene lost 1 base and the J gene lost 0 bases, with 4 bases spanning the gap. The material was T cells from blood (PBMCs), unsorted or a sorted subset (not recorded which), obtained before or after yellow fever vaccination (not recorded which). The TCR originated in a woman in her late teens or twenties who received the yellow fever vaccine. V and J are TRBV12-3 or TRBV12-4 and TRBJ2-4; D is uncertain. For the CDR3, the DNA is TGTGCCAGCAGTTTAGGGGTAGCCAAAAACATTCAGTACTTC. Amino acids: CASSLGVAKNIQYF.